These T cell receptor beta chains were read from a single sample in a study of cytomegalovirus exposure and HLA in healthy donors. Some clones are missing from TCRdb's copy, which holds only in-frame ones; the method was immunoSEQ multiplex PCR. The table records approximately 170,000 clones, approximately 71% of them present only once. The source material was PBMCs. These receptors all stem from a girl between 10 and 17 years old in good health and CMV-seronegative. CDR3s include the opening cysteine and the closing phenylalanine or tryptophan. Each record gives: clone size, V gene, J gene, D gene, CDR3 DNA, CDR3 protein. D genes are given only for firm matches. Only part of the rows carry a size: once, few, many, or a class if the clone is expanded.

clone_size: few; v_call: TRBV5-6; j_call: TRBJ1-5; d_call: .; cdr3_nt: TGTGCCAGCAGCTTGCCAGGGATCCAGCCCCAGCATTTT; cdr3_aa: CASSLPGIQPQHF
clone_size: .; v_call: TRBV4-1; j_call: TRBJ1-1; d_call: .; cdr3_nt: TGCGCCAGCAGCCGCAATGTCGTGGCGGTATCTCGTAGCACTGAAGCTTTCTTT; cdr3_aa: CASSRNVVAVSRSTEAFF
clone_size: .; v_call: TRBV5-1; j_call: TRBJ1-1; d_call: TRBD1; cdr3_nt: TGCGCCAGCAGCTTGGGGAGGGGGCTGGGCACTGAAGCTTTCTTT; cdr3_aa: CASSLGRGLGTEAFF
clone_size: .; v_call: TRBV7-8; j_call: TRBJ2-5; d_call: TRBD1; cdr3_nt: TGTGCCAGCAGCTCGAGACAGGGGGTCCGGAAGACCCAGTACTTC; cdr3_aa: CASSSRQGVRKTQYF
clone_size: few; v_call: TRBV5-6; j_call: TRBJ2-5; d_call: .; cdr3_nt: TGTGCCAGCAGCGCCGGAGAAGGGACCCAGTACTTC; cdr3_aa: CASSAGEGTQYF
clone_size: once; v_call: TRBV7-2; j_call: TRBJ1-5; d_call: .; cdr3_nt: TGTGCCAGCAGCACAAGGGGTGCAAATCAGCCCCAGCATTTT; cdr3_aa: CASSTRGANQPQHF
clone_size: few; v_call: TRBV6-6; j_call: TRBJ1-6; d_call: .; cdr3_nt: TGTGCCAGCAGTCCCAGGGTGTCAGGATCACCCCTCCACTTT; cdr3_aa: CASSPRVSGSPLHF
clone_size: .; v_call: TRBV12-5; j_call: TRBJ1-1; d_call: TRBD1; cdr3_nt: TGTGCTAGTGGTTTGGCCGGACAGGTAAGCACTGAAGCTTTCTTT; cdr3_aa: CASGLAGQVSTEAFF
clone_size: .; v_call: TRBV7-3; j_call: TRBJ1-1; d_call: .; cdr3_nt: TGTGCCAGCAGCTTGGGCAGGCAGAGCACTGAAGCTTTCTTT; cdr3_aa: CASSLGRQSTEAFF
clone_size: .; v_call: TRBV6-1; j_call: TRBJ1-3; d_call: .; cdr3_nt: TGTGCCAGCAGTGACCTGGGAGGGGCTGGAAACACCATATATTTT; cdr3_aa: CASSDLGGAGNTIYF
clone_size: .; v_call: TRBV7-6; j_call: TRBJ2-3; d_call: .; cdr3_nt: TGTGCCAGCAGCTCTTACGCAGGGATTGGCACAGATACGCAGTATTTT; cdr3_aa: CASSSYAGIGTDTQYF
clone_size: few; v_call: TRBV29-1; j_call: TRBJ1-2; d_call: .; cdr3_nt: TGCAGCGTTGATGGTAGGCAGGCTAACTATGGCTACACCTTC; cdr3_aa: CSVDGRQANYGYTF
clone_size: .; v_call: TRBV19; j_call: TRBJ2-3; d_call: .; cdr3_nt: TGTGCCAGTAGTATCGGAGGGGCAGATACGCAGTATTTT; cdr3_aa: CASSIGGADTQYF
clone_size: few; v_call: TRBV6-5; j_call: TRBJ1-1; d_call: .; cdr3_nt: TGTGCCAGCAGTTACGCAGGGGACACTGAAGCTTTCTTT; cdr3_aa: CASSYAGDTEAFF
clone_size: .; v_call: TRBV6-5; j_call: TRBJ2-5; d_call: .; cdr3_nt: TGTGCCAGCAGTTACTCATTCAGGGGATTCGGGGAGACCCAGTACTTC; cdr3_aa: CASSYSFRGFGETQYF
clone_size: few; v_call: TRBV18; j_call: TRBJ1-1; d_call: .; cdr3_nt: TGTGCCAGCTCACCATATTTGAGGGACACTGAAGCTTTCTTT; cdr3_aa: CASSPYLRDTEAFF
clone_size: .; v_call: TRBV18; j_call: TRBJ2-7; d_call: .; cdr3_nt: TGTGCCAGCTCACCACCGAGGACAGACCACTACGAGCAGTACTTC; cdr3_aa: CASSPPRTDHYEQYF
clone_size: .; v_call: TRBV13; j_call: TRBJ2-5; d_call: TRBD1; cdr3_nt: TGTGCCAGCAGCCTCCCCGGGACAGGGTCCCAAGAGACCCAGTACTTC; cdr3_aa: CASSLPGTGSQETQYF
clone_size: .; v_call: TRBV4-1; j_call: TRBJ1-2; d_call: .; cdr3_nt: TGCGCCAGCAGCCCAACCGGACCAGGGGACTATGGCTACACCTTC; cdr3_aa: CASSPTGPGDYGYTF
clone_size: .; v_call: TRBV12-2; j_call: TRBJ2-7; d_call: .; cdr3_nt: TGTGCAAGTCGCCTGTTACAGGGGGGGCCGTTTCACGAGCAGTACTTC; cdr3_aa: CASRLLQGGPFHEQYF
clone_size: .; v_call: TRBV6-1; j_call: TRBJ2-4; d_call: TRBD2; cdr3_nt: TGTGCCAGCAGTGAGACTAGCGCGCGAGTCAAAAACATTCAGTACTTC; cdr3_aa: CASSETSARVKNIQYF
clone_size: .; v_call: TRBV4-1; j_call: TRBJ2-7; d_call: .; cdr3_nt: TGCGCCAGCAGCCAACACACGGACACGTCCAGCCCTGATGGCTACGAGCAGTACTTC; cdr3_aa: CASSQHTDTSSPDGYEQYF
clone_size: .; v_call: TRBV19; j_call: TRBJ2-1; d_call: TRBD2; cdr3_nt: TGTGCCAGTAGTCTGACGAGCGGGGGGCTGAGCGATGAGCAGTTCTTC; cdr3_aa: CASSLTSGGLSDEQFF
clone_size: .; v_call: TRBV27; j_call: TRBJ1-6; d_call: TRBD1; cdr3_nt: TGTGCCAGCAGTGGACAGGTTTATTCACCCCTCCACTTT; cdr3_aa: CASSGQVYSPLHF